This T cell receptor (beta chain) was identified in a study of blood T cell repertoires in COVID-19. Whole-study context: Samples came from the United States, Italy and Spain, spanning acute and convalescent COVID-19. T cells, B-cell-depleted T cells, or PBMCs provided the cDNA or gDNA that served as material.

Of note for this clone: This same CDR3 is encoded by further DNA sequences in the sample.

In the source study's methods: Cell counts per sample came from amplifying reference gene primers. Profiled with immunoSEQ multiplex PCR; TCRdb holds only in-frame clones, not every one. V and J calls and clone size are given by that table; D and trimming were obtained from the DNA. The table lists 250,000 to 300,000 clones, around 81% of them singletons. Germline V gene lookup returns CDR1 MGHRA and CDR2 YSYEKL. V was trimmed by 0 bases and J by 4 bases, leaving 12 bases between them. This CDR3 comprises 15 residues. The receptor was derived from a woman aged 55-70 years with active or convalescent COVID-19. The rearrangement uses TRBV4-1 and TRBJ1-2, with D possibly TRBD1 on 5 matching bases. Sequenced input: peripheral blood. In nucleotides, the CDR3 is TGCGCCAGCAGCCAAGATAGACAGTCTTCCTATGGCTACACCTTC. Its translation: CASSQDRQSSYGYTF.